The clone carrying this TCR beta chain has more than one count but fewer than ten. Its antigen is not identified. Losses at the gene ends were 2 bases for V and 4 bases for J; bases not matched to a gene: 4. The CDR3 is 15 residues long. The V gene's germline CDR1 is SNHLY and CDR2 FYNNEI. Profiled with immunoSEQ multiplex PCR; TCRdb holds only in-frame clones, not every one. The profile shows approximately 150,000 clones, 78% of them singletons. Every patient experienced relapse after autologous stem cell transplantation, and brentuximab vedotin exposure varied. The record originates from a study of PD-1 blockade in classical Hodgkin lymphoma. Findings and caveats of the study: At C4D1, TCR diversity had climbed significantly for CD4+ cells, though not for CD8+ cells.

This clonotype originated in a human donor with classical Hodgkin lymphoma. This chain joins TRBV2 and TRBJ2-5, with TRBD1 identical over 10 bases. The material was peripheral blood mononuclear cells (PBMCs), obtained before the second cycle of nivolumab. For the CDR3, the DNA is TGTGCCAGCAGTGAATTAAGGACAGGGGGAGAGACCCAGTACTTC. It yields the protein CASSELRTGGETQYF.